Below, 9 T cell receptor beta chains from the same sample are listed, as sequenced in a study of blood T cell repertoires in COVID-19 (TCRdb year 2020). The library came from the immunoSEQ multiplex PCR assay. Not all clones reach the TCRdb copy of this immuneACCESS table, which keeps in-frame sequences only. Checked studies attribute under half of the gap to unresolved V genes and leave the rest unexplained. For this sample the table gives 120,000 or so clones, of which just over 85% were detected only once. Jointly, the top ten make up around 4.7% of the sample. Input material: peripheral blood. Receptors originate from a man between 40 and 49 years old with acute or convalescent COVID-19.

The chain carries TRBV15 and TRBJ1-5, with D possibly being TRBD1 (6 bases). Germline-derived CDR1 and CDR2 are LNHNV and YYDKDF (reference sequence). Trimming cost V 1 base and J 6 bases, with 13 bases left between them. The CDR3 totals 15 residues. As DNA, the CDR3 is TGTGCCACCAGCAGAGGGGCAGGGGAGGGTCAGCCCCAGCATTTT. Translating gives CATSRGAGEGQPQHF.

The rearrangement uses TRBV29-1 and TRBJ1-5, with 8 bases aligning to TRBD1. Per the germline V gene, CDR1 is SQVTM and CDR2 is ANQGSEA. The V segment lost 5 bases and the J segment 5 bases; nucleotides outside the gene matches: 8. The CDR3 loop spans 14 amino acids. The CDR3 DNA reads as TGCAGCGTTAGGGGAGACAGGGGCGATCAGCCCCAGCATTTT. Protein sequence: CSVRGDRGDQPQHF.

This clone was recorded a few times. This chain uses TRBV5-1 with TRBJ1-6; TRBD1 aligns across 8 bases. J was trimmed by 7 bases and V by 4 bases; bases with no gene match: 4. The CDR3 has 14 amino acids. Germline V gene sequence: CDR1 SGHRS, CDR2 YFSETQ. The CDR3 DNA is TGCGCCAGCAGCGCAGGGGGCGCGAATTCACCCCTCCACTTT. Amino acid sequence: CASSAGGANSPLHF. The variable domain in full, completed from reference TRBV5-1 and TRBJ1-6, reads KAGVTQTPRYLIKTRGQQVTLSCSPISGHRSVSWYQQTPGQGLQFLFEYFSETQRNKGNFPGRFSGRQFSNSRSEMNVSTLELGDSALYLCASSAGGANSPLHFGNGTRLTVT.

The chain carries TRBV4-3 and TRBJ2-1, with TRBD1 matching over 11 bases. CDR1 and CDR2 (germline): LGHNA, YSLEER. J gave up 8 bases and V 0 bases, and 18 bases lay outside the gene matches. The length of the CDR3 is 20 residues. The CDR3 reads CASSQDQTYFSDRGPDEQFF. For the CDR3, the DNA is TGCGCCAGCAGCCAAGATCAGACATATTTTTCGGACAGGGGGCCCGATGAGCAGTTCTTC.

The rearrangement links TRBV4-2 to TRBJ2-7; the match to TRBD1 covers 7 bases. The J segment lost 2 bases and the V segment lost 4 bases, leaving 8 bases of the junction unmatched. CDR1 and CDR2 (germline): LGHNA, YNFKEQ. The CDR3 is made up of 15 amino acids. The CDR3 DNA reads as TGTGCCAGCAGCCCCGCTAGACAGGGAACCTACGAGCAGTACTTC. Translation: CASSPARQGTYEQYF.

The chain uses TRBV13 and TRBJ2-2; tentative D call: TRBD2 (6 bases). This CDR3 has 16 amino acids. Germline V gives CDR1 PRHDT, CDR2 FYEKMQ (reference sequence). V was cut by 4 bases and J by 4 bases, with 16 bases left in between. The chain's CDR3 is CASSSGLALSTGELFF. CDR3 nucleotides: TGTGCCAGCAGCTCCGGTCTAGCGTTAAGCACCGGGGAGCTGTTTTTT.

In DNA, the CDR3 is TGTGCCAGCAGCTTATGGCCGAACTCTGGGGCCAACGTCCTGACTTTC. Protein product: CASSLWPNSGANVLTF. The rearrangement uses TRBV7-8 and TRBJ2-6, with D unclear. Germline-derived CDR1 and CDR2 are SGHVS and FQNEAQ. The CDR3 has 16 amino acids. V dropped 2 bases and J dropped 0 bases, with 8 bases sitting between them.

This clone has just one count. The chain has TRBV24-1 and TRBJ2-3; 8 bases are a match to TRBD2. The J segment lost 4 bases and the V segment lost 3 bases, leaving 8 bases of the junction unmatched. Germline-derived CDR1 and CDR2 are KGHDR and SFDVKD. The CDR3 sequence is 16 residues long. CDR3 region: CATSDPRGEIADTQYF. As DNA, the CDR3 is TGTGCCACCAGTGATCCGCGGGGGGAGATCGCAGATACGCAGTATTTT.

The V and J genes are TRBV25-1 and TRBJ1-6, with no clear D. Germline CDR1 is MGHDK and CDR2 is SYGVNS. The CDR3 is 15 residues long. V dropped 2 bases and J dropped 7 bases, with 12 bases sitting between them. As DNA, the CDR3 is TGTGCCAGCAGTGAAAGGAACAGTCCGAATTCACCCCTCCACTTT. Its translation is CASSERNSPNSPLHF.